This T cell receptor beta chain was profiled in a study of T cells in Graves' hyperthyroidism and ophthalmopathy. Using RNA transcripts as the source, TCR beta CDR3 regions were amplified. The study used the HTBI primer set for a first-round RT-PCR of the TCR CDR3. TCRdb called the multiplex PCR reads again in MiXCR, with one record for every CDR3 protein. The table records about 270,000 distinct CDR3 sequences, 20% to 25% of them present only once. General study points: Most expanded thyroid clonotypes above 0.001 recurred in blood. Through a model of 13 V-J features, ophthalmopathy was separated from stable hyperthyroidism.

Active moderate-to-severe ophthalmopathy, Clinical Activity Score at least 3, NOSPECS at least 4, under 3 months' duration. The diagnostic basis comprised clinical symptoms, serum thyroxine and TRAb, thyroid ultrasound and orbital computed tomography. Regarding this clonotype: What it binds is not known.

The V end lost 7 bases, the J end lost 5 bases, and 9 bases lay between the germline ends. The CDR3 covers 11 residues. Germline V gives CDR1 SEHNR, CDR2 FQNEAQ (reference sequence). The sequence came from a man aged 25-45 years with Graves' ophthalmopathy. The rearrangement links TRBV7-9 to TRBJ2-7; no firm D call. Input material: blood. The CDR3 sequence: CASTVSDEQYF. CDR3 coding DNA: TGTGCCAGCACGGTCAGCGACGAGCAGTACTTC.